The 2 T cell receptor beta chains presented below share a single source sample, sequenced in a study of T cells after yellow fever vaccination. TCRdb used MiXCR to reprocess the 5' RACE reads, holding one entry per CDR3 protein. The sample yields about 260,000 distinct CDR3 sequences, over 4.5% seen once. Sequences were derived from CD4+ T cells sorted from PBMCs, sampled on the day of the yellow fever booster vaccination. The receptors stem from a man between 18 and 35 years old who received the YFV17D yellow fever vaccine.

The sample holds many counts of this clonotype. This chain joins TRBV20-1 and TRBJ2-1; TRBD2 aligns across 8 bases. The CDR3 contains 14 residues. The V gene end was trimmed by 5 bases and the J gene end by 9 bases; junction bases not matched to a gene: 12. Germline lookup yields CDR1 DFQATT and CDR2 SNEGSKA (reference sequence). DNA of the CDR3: TGCAGTGCTTCAGATAGCGGGGTGACAAGTGAGCAGTTCTTC. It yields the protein CSASDSGVTSEQFF.

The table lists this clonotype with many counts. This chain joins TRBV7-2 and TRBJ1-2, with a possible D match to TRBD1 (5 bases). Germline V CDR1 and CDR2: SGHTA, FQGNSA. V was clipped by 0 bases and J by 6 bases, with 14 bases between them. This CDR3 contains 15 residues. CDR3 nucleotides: TGTGCCAGCAGCTTAGCGTTCCGGGGCGAGGATGGCTACACCTTC. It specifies CASSLAFRGEDGYTF.